This TCR beta chain was sequenced for a study of PD-1 blockade in classical Hodgkin lymphoma (dated by TCRdb to between 2020 and 2021). For context, the study as a whole: Nivolumab dosing was 3 mg/kg intravenously every 2 weeks, continuing until either disease progression or unacceptable toxicity. A peripheral blood immune signature of response to PD-1 blockade in classical Hodgkin lymphoma was defined using TCR beta sequencing and CyTOF. General conclusions and limits of the study: The study covered only a single clinical trial cohort, and the causes of the repertoire differences, possibly disease activity or prior therapy, were still not defined. Trial patients achieving complete response had baseline diversity similar to newly diagnosed patients, whereas partial responders and progressors had significantly lower diversity. Patients starting nivolumab less than 1 year after ASCT had lower diversity and were excluded from later analyses to avoid confounding by immune reconstitution. Baseline TCR diversity was reported to be lower in newly diagnosed patients than in healthy donors, and even lower in relapsed/refractory patients. A significant rise by C4D1 was seen in CD4+ but not CD8+ TCR diversity (p=0.0027 vs p=0.16), with the rise being most apparent in complete responders (p=0.02).

In the paper's terms, the time point label means: cycle 2 day 1 (C2D1) of nivolumab. Relapse after autologous stem cell transplantation had occurred in all trial patients, and cohorts A, B and C were distinguished by prior brentuximab vedotin exposure. The trial cohort was composed of about 54 patients with relapsed/refractory classical Hodgkin lymphoma, for whom complete response, partial response or progressive disease was recorded as best overall response. In the multi-cohort phase II CheckMate 205 trial, trial patients received single-agent nivolumab. An independent review committee assessed best overall response using the 2007 International Working Group response criteria. Trial PBMCs were collected just before the start of nivolumab (C1D1) and during therapy at cycle 2 day 1 and cycle 4 day 1. Peripheral blood was collected in 8 mL Vacutainer Cell Preparation Tubes, from which PBMCs were isolated by centrifugation and then cryopreserved.

From the cysteine through the phenylalanine, the CDR3 covers 15 amino acids. Kept here is only the CDR3 DNA, which spans 45 bases and is read in frame from base 1. At the junction V is shortened by 7 bases and J by 0 bases, with 13 bases in between. Per the germline V gene (reference sequence), MNHEY is the CDR1 and SMNVEV is the CDR2. As to this clone: No antigen is known for it. Per-base quality was not reported, and no clone a single base away is much larger than it.

Genomic DNA was isolated using the Qiagen DNeasy kit from unsorted PBMCs as well as from negatively selected CD4+ and CD8+ fractions. Using primers that anneal to V and J segments, immunoSEQ multiplex PCR amplified the TCR beta CDR3 regions. A synthetic immune receptor repertoire was used to minimize amplification bias, and any remaining bias was removed computationally after sequencing. Turning to the authors' computational methods: Repertoire diversity was quantified as the Shannon entropy index using custom Python scripts. Unsorted, CD4+ and CD8+ repertoires were examined separately, except in combined analyses, for which CD4+ and CD8+ sequences were merged in silico. Clonal expansion was defined as at least a 2-fold frequency increase after treatment relative to C1D1, with a pseudocount of 0.5 for undetected baseline clones. Clones with 0 or 1 copy at C1D1 were defined as singleton clones, while clones with 2 or more copies were defined as non-singleton clones. By matching protein sequences in sorted samples from the same patient, clones expanded in unsorted samples were annotated as CD4+, CD8+ or unknown. Wilcoxon tests on paired samples were used to test changes in diversity from C1D1 to C4D1. The immuneACCESS repertoire file appears here via TCRdb, limited to in-frame rearrangements. These files lack a portion of the clones; in checked studies, under half of the deficit traces to unresolved V genes, and the cause of the others is not known. V and J calls and clone size are copied from that table; D and trimming were computed from the DNA. The sample contains roughly 150,000 clones, less than 80% of them found a single time. Over 7.5% of the sample comes from the top ten.

This clonotype was sampled from a human donor with classical Hodgkin lymphoma. The sample consisted of peripheral blood mononuclear cells (PBMCs), taken before the second cycle of nivolumab. The chain is encoded by TRBV27 joined to TRBJ1-3, with a tentative D gene TRBD1 over 6 matching bases. The bases are TGTGCCAGCACCTACACAGGGTTCTCTGGAAACACCATATATTTT. Translation gives CASTYTGFSGNTIYF.